The T cell receptor (beta chain) described here comes from a study of memory CD4+ T cells and cytomegalovirus serostatus. Study-wide context: Donors were healthy Belgian adults, under 10 CMV seropositive and about 24 seronegative.

Germline CDR1 SGHRS, CDR2 YFSETQ. The CDR3 has 13 residues. Trimming shortened V by 3 bases and J by 8 bases, and 12 bases separated the two germline ends. Single viable CD3+CD4+CD8-CD45RO+ cells were sorted as the memory CD4+ T cells. After thawing, CD4+ T cells were positively selected. Only in-frame clones appear in the TCRdb table, and some are missing; sequencing was by immunoSEQ multiplex PCR. The sample lists 55,000 to 65,000 clones; 82% were seen once. This receptor was obtained from an adult in good health and CMV-seronegative. Sample: memory CD4+ T cells from blood. The V and J genes are TRBV5-1 and TRBJ2-1; weak D call: TRBD2 (5 bases). The CDR3 protein is CASSSGLVDEQFF. Written as DNA, the CDR3 is TGCGCCAGCAGCTCCGGACTGGTGGATGAGCAGTTCTTC.